These 2 T cell receptor beta chains were all obtained from the same sample, sequenced in a study of CD8+ T cells in alopecia areata. RNA, once extracted, was reverse transcribed into cDNA for use as the sequencing template. The assay was immunoSEQ multiplex PCR, and TCRdb's table has in-frame clones only and misses some. The sample yields 150,000 to 200,000 clones, 58% seen once. As for treatment: oral pan-JAK inhibitor, 5-10 mg twice daily. The specimen comprised CD4+ T cells sorted from blood, sampled between weeks 55 and 70, from a patient treated with tofacitinib. These receptors all stem from a human donor with alopecia areata.

This chain uses TRBV5-1 with TRBJ2-5, with TRBD1 identical over 10 bases. The germline V gene encodes CDR1 SGHRS and CDR2 YFSETQ. J gave up 4 bases and V 5 bases, and 8 bases lay outside the gene matches. The CDR3 loop spans 15 amino acids. CDR3 loop: CASRAQTGGGETQYF. In nucleotides, the CDR3 is TGCGCCAGCAGGGCACAGACAGGGGGCGGAGAGACCCAGTACTTC.

The chain uses TRBV29-1 and TRBJ2-5; the D gene is possibly TRBD2 (5 bases). The CDR3 loop spans 14 amino acids. The germline CDR1 and CDR2 sequences are SQVTM and ANQGSEA. Trimming took 5 bases from V and 4 from J, leaving 17 bases between them. The CDR3 DNA is TGCAGCGTTAACGGGAATTTGGTACGAGAGACCCAGTACTTC. It codes for CSVNGNLVRETQYF.